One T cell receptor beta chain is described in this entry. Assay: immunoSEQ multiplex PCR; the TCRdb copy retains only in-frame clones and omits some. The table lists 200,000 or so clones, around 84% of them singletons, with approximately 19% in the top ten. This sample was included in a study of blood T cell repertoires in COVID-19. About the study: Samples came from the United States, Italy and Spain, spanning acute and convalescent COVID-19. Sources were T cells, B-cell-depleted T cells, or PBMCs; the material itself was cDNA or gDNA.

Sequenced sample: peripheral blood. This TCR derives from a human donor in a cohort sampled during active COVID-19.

The chain's CDR3 is CASSSIRDRFYGYTF. The CDR3 DNA follows: TGTGCCAGCAGCTCCATTCGGGACAGGTTTTATGGCTACACCTTC. This chain links TRBV7-2 with TRBJ1-2, with 8 bases identical to TRBD1. Germline CDR1 and CDR2: SGHTA and FQGNSA. The CDR3 is 15 amino acids. V was clipped by 4 bases and J by 5 bases; unmatched bases: 9.